What follows describes a single T cell receptor beta chain. Clinical histories supplied by participants themselves formed the basis of cohort assignment. This record comes from a study of blood T cell repertoires in COVID-19. Turning to the study itself: Acute and convalescent COVID-19 samples came from the United States, Italy and Spain. PBMCs, B-cell-depleted T cells, or T cells were the source of the cDNA or gDNA that made up the material.

As originally analysed: By means of reference gene primer amplification, nucleated cell counts were estimated. Here immunoSEQ multiplex PCR was the method, and the copy in TCRdb shows in-frame clones only, minus some. The V and J calls and the clone size are those of that table, but D and trimming were determined from the DNA. Among roughly 130,000 clones listed, around 85% were seen once. Germline assignment: CDR1 SGDLS and CDR2 YYNGEE. J was trimmed by 0 bases and V by 0 bases; bases with no gene match: 7. CDR3 size: 17 residues. The chain links TRBV9 to TRBJ2-3; 7 positions agree with TRBD2. Sequencing was done on a sample of PBMCs or T cells enriched from blood (not recorded which). The source of this sequence is a man aged 45-60 years who had recovered from COVID-19. The CDR3 is CASSVVAQRGSTDTQYF. CDR3 in DNA: TGTGCCAGCAGCGTAGTAGCCCAGCGGGGCAGCACAGATACGCAGTATTTT.